The entry below gives a single T cell receptor beta chain sequence along with its context. Its antigen remains unknown. V lost 0 bases, J lost 2 bases, and 7 bases lay in between. The CDR3 is 14 amino acids. Germline assignment: CDR1 MNHNS and CDR2 SASEGT. Using constant-segment primers, 5'RACE produced TCR alpha and TCR beta cDNA libraries carrying sample barcodes and UMIs. TCRdb processed the 5' RACE reads anew with MiXCR; each CDR3 protein has one entry. This table has just over 350,000 distinct CDR3 sequences, approximately 15% appearing once. This entry is derived from a study of T-cell memory formation after mild COVID-19. Study-wide results and limits: Shrinking CD4+ clones resided mostly in CM and EM, and CD8+ ones in EMRA. Some clones that responded turned up in pre-infection memory, which suggests that cross-reactive memory joined in.

The source is a man aged 18-30 years who had mild COVID-19 (a few samples of this study predate the infection). Cell type and time point are not known. V gene TRBV6-1 combines with J gene TRBJ1-1; perhaps TRBD1 as D (5 bases). Source material: PBMCs or a T cell subset sorted from them (not recorded which). The CDR3 bases are TGTGCCAGCAGTGAAGCGGGGCTAAACACTGAAGCTTTCTTT. It is translated as CASSEAGLNTEAFF.